This T cell receptor beta chain was captured in a study of blood T cells in healthy people across ages. Study-wide results and caveats: Estimates based on one million T cells were treated as lower bounds.

About this clonotype: Its antigen is not identified.

CDR3 length equals 11 residues. The germline gives CDR1 SQVTM, CDR2 ANQGSEA. V lost 7 bases, J lost 8 bases, and 14 bases lay in between. A J-beta primer mix and a sample-barcoded 5' primer were used in a second PCR of about 7 to 12 cycles. TCRdb itself ran the 5' RACE reads through MiXCR, one entry per CDR3 protein. The sample contains more than 500,000 distinct CDR3 sequences, approximately 30% of which appear only once. The sample taken for sequencing was blood. The sequence came from a woman between 70 and 85 years old in good health. The chain recombines TRBV29-1 with TRBJ1-2; D ambiguous. This chain's CDR3 is CSALVVRGYTF. In DNA, the CDR3 is TGCAGCGCCCTCGTGGTTCGAGGCTACACCTTC.